These T cell receptor beta chains were read from a single sample in a study of cytomegalovirus exposure and HLA in healthy donors. Produced via immunoSEQ multiplex PCR; TCRdb's table is partial and in-frame only. This sample has 150,000 or so clones, with about 72% found just once. The sample comprised PBMCs. These receptors came from a girl between 10 and 17 years old in good health and CMV-seronegative. The CDR3 runs from the conserved cysteine through the conserved F or W. The D gene is left open where the match is weak. Size is omitted from some rows. Given values are once, few, many or a class for expanded clones.

CDR3aa	CDR3nt	v_gene	abundance	d_gene	j_gene
CASSLEQESYEQYF	TGCGCCAGCAGCTTGGAACAGGAGAGCTACGAGCAGTACTTC	TRBV5-1	few	.	TRBJ2-7
CASSFGQIQETQYF	TGCGCCAGCAGCTTTGGGCAGATTCAAGAGACCCAGTACTTC	TRBV5-1	.	.	TRBJ2-5
CASSRPPGTGDSPLHF	TGTGCCAGCAGCCGGCCTCCCGGGACAGGGGATTCACCCCTCCACTTT	TRBV7-9	once	TRBD1	TRBJ1-6
CASSHSVGTAYGYTF	TGTGCCAGCAGCCACTCCGTGGGGACAGCCTATGGCTACACCTTC	TRBV27	.	TRBD1	TRBJ1-2
CASSLFRAGTTNEKLFF	TGTGCCAGCAGCTTATTTCGCGCGGGGACAACTAATGAAAAACTGTTTTTT	TRBV5-8	once	.	TRBJ1-4
CASRQETQYF	TGTGCCAGCCGTCAAGAGACCCAGTACTTC	TRBV6-6	.	.	TRBJ2-5
CASSRERGYEQYF	TGTGCCAGCAGCCGAGAGCGGGGGTACGAGCAGTACTTC	TRBV14	.	TRBD2	TRBJ2-7
CASTAGGWRDTEAFF	TGTGCCAGCACCGCGGGAGGGTGGAGGGACACTGAAGCTTTCTTT	TRBV6-6	.	.	TRBJ1-1
CASSAGQGYGYTF	TGCGCCAGCAGCGCGGGACAGGGGTATGGCTACACCTTC	TRBV5-1	.	TRBD1	TRBJ1-2
CSVESDTQYF	TGCAGCGTTGAATCGGATACGCAGTATTTT	TRBV29-1	.	.	TRBJ2-3
CAWFGGTGAGGELFF	TGTGCCTGGTTCGGGGGAACAGGGGCCGGCGGGGAGCTGTTTTTT	TRBV30	.	.	TRBJ2-2
CASGGLAFNEQFF	TGTGCCAGCGGCGGACTAGCTTTCAATGAGCAGTTCTTC	TRBV25-1	.	TRBD2	TRBJ2-1
CASSLATGGPEAFF	TGTGCCAGCAGCTTGGCGACAGGGGGCCCTGAAGCTTTCTTT	TRBV7-9	.	TRBD1	TRBJ1-1
CASSIGDTSNQPQHF	TGTGCCAGTAGTATAGGGGACACTAGCAATCAGCCCCAGCATTTT	TRBV19	.	.	TRBJ1-5
CASSVFPGEERGYTF	TGTGCCAGCAGTGTCTTTCCCGGGGAGGAAAGAGGCTACACCTTC	TRBV25-1	once	.	TRBJ1-2
CASSLDSSYQPQHF	TGTGCCAGCAGCCTCGACAGCTCCTATCAGCCCCAGCATTTT	TRBV6-5	once	.	TRBJ1-5
CASRLTQNTEAFF	TGCGCCAGCAGACTAACGCAGAACACTGAAGCTTTCTTT	TRBV4-1	few	.	TRBJ1-1
CAISERGGGFYEQYF	TGTGCCATCAGTGAACGCGGGGGCGGGTTCTACGAGCAGTACTTC	TRBV10-3	.	.	TRBJ2-7
CASSGAGGETQYF	TGTGCCAGTAGTGGCGCGGGAGGAGAGACCCAGTACTTC	TRBV19	.	TRBD2	TRBJ2-5
CALTGTTGINSPLHF	TGTGCCCTTACCGGTACCACAGGGATCAATTCACCCCTCCACTTT	TRBV30	.	.	TRBJ1-6
CASSLAAPGSNQPQHF	TGTGCCAGCAGCTTAGCGGCACCAGGTTCCAATCAGCCCCAGCATTTT	TRBV7-8	.	.	TRBJ1-5
CASSLASGGAYEQYF	TGCGCCAGCAGCTTGGCCAGCGGGGGGGCCTACGAGCAGTACTTC	TRBV5-1	.	TRBD2	TRBJ2-7
CASSPFDGDSNQPQHF	TGCGCCAGCAGCCCATTCGACGGGGATAGCAATCAGCCCCAGCATTTT	TRBV4-1	.	.	TRBJ1-5